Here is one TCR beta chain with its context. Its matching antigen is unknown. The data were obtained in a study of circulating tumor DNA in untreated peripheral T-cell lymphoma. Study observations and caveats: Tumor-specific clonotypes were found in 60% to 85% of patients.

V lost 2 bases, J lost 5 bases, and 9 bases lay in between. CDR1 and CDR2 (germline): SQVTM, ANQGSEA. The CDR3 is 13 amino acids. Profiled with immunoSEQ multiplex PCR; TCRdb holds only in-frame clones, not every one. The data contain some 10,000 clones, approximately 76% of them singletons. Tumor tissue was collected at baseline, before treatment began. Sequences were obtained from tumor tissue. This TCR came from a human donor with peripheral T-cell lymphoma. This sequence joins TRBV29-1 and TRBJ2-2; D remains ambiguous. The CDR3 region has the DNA TGCAGCGTTGAACGTGGCAGAACCGGGGAGCTGTTTTTT. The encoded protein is CSVERGRTGELFF.